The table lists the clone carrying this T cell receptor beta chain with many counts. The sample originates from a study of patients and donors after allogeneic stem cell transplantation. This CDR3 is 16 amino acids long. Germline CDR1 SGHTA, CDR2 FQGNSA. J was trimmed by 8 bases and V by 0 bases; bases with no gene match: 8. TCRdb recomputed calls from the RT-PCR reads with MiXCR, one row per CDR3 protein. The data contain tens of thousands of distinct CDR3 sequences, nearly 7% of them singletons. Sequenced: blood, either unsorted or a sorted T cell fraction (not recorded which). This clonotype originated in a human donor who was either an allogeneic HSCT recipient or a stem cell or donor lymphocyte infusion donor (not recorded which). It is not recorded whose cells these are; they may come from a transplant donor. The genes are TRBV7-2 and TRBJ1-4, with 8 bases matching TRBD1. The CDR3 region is CASSLAGGQGGEKLFF. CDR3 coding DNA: TGTGCCAGCAGCTTAGCGGGAGGACAGGGTGGCGAAAAACTGTTTTTT.